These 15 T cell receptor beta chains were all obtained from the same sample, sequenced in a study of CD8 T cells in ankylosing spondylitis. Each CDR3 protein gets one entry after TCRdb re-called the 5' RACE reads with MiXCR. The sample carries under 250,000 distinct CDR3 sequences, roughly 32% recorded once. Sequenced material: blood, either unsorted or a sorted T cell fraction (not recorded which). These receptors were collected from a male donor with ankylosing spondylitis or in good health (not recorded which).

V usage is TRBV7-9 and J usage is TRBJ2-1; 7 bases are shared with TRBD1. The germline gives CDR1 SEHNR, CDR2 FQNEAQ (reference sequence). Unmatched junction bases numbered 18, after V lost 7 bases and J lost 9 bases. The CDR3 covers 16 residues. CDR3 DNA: TGTGCCAGCACCTCGAGCCGGACAGGCTTCCGAGGTGAGCAGTTCTTC. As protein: CASTSSRTGFRGEQFF.

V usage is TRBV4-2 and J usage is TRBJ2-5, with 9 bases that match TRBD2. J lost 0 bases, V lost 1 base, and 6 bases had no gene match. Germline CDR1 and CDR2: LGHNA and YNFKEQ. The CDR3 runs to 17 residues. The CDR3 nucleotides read TGTGCCAGCAGCCAAGGGTCTAGCGGGGTGTACCAAGAGACCCAGTACTTC. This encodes CASSQGSSGVYQETQYF.

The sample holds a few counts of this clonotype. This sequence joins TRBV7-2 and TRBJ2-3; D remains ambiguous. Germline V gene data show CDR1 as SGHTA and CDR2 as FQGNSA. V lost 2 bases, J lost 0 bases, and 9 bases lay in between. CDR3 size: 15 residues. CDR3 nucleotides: TGTGCCAGCAGCTTAATGGCTAGGAGCACAGATACGCAGTATTTT. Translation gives CASSLMARSTDTQYF.

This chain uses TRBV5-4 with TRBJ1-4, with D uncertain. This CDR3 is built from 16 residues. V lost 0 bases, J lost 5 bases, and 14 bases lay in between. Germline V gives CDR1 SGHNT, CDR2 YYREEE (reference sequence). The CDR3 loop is CASSLAGANQNEKLFF. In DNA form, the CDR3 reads TGTGCCAGCAGCTTGGCCGGAGCTAACCAGAATGAAAAACTGTTTTTT. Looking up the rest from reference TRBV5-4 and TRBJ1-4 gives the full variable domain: ETGVTQSPTHLIKTRGQQVTLRCSSQSGHNTVSWYQQALGQGPQFIFQYYREEENGRGNFPPRFSGLQFPNYSSELNVNALELDDSALYLCASSLAGANQNEKLFFGSGTQLSVL.

CDR3 nucleotide sequence: TGTGCCAGCAGCCTAGGACAGTTGGCCAATCAGCCCCAGCATTTT. Translating gives CASSLGQLANQPQHF. V is TRBV7-9 and J is TRBJ1-5; D may be TRBD1 (6 bases). The V gene's germline CDR1 is SEHNR and CDR2 FQNEAQ (reference sequence). This CDR3 has 15 residues. Trimming stripped 5 bases from V and 3 bases from J, with 14 bases between.

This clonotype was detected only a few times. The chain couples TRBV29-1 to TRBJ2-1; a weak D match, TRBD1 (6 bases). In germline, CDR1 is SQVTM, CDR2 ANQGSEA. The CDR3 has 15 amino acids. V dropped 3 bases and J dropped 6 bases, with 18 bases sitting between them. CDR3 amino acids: CSVEGAGRGRNEQFF. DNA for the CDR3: TGCAGCGTTGAGGGCGCGGGCAGGGGACGCAATGAGCAGTTCTTC.

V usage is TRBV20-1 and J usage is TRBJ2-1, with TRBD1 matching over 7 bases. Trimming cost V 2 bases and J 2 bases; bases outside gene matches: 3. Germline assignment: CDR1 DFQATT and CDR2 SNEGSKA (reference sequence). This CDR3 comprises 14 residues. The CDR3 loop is CSARQGVAYNEQFF. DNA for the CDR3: TGCAGTGCTAGACAGGGGGTGGCCTACAATGAGCAGTTCTTC.

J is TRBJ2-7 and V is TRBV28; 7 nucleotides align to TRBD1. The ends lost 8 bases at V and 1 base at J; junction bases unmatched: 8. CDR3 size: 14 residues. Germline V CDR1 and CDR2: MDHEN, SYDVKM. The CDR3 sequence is CASGTGTVSYEQYF. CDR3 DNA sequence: TGTGCCAGCGGTACCGGGACAGTTTCCTACGAGCAGTACTTC.

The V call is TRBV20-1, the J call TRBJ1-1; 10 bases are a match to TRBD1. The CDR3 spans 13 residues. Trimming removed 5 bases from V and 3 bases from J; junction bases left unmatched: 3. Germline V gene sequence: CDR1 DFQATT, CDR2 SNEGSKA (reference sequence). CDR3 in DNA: TGCAGTGCTGGGGGACAGGGGTACACTGAAGCTTTCTTT. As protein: CSAGGQGYTEAFF.

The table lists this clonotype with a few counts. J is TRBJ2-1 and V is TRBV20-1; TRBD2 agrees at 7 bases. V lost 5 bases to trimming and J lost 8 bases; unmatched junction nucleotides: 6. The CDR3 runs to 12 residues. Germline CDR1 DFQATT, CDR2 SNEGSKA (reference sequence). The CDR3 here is CSAWGGGDEQFF. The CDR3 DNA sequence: TGCAGTGCTTGGGGGGGGGGAGATGAGCAGTTCTTC.

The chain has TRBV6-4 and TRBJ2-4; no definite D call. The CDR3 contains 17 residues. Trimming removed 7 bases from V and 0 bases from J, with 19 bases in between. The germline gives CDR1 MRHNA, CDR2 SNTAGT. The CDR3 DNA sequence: TGTGCCAGCATACATCGGCCCGAAGACTTAGCCAAAAACATTCAGTACTTC. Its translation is CASIHRPEDLAKNIQYF.

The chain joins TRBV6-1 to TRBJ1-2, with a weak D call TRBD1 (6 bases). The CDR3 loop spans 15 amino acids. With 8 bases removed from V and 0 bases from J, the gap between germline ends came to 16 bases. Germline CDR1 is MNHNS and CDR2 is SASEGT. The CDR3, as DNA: TGTGCCAGCTGGGGGGACATCTTTACTAACTATGGCTACACCTTC. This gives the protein CASWGDIFTNYGYTF.

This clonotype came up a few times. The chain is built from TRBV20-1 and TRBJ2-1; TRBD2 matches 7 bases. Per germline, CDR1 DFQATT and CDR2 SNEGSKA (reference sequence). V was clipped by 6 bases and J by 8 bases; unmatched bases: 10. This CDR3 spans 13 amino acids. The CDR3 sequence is CSAGGTRSDEQFF. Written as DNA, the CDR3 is TGCAGTGCGGGGGGGACGCGTTCGGATGAGCAGTTCTTC.

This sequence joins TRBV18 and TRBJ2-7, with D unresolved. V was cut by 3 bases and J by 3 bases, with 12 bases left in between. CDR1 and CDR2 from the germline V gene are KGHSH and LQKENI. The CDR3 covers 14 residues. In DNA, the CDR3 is TGTGCCAGCTCACCTTCTTACGGAGACTACGAGCAGTACTTC. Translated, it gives CASSPSYGDYEQYF.

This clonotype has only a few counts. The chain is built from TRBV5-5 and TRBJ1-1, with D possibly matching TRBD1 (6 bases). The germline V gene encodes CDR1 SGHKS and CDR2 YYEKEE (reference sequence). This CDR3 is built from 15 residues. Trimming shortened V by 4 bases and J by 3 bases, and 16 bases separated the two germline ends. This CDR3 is CASSPDWGLYTEAFF. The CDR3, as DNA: TGTGCCAGCAGCCCAGACTGGGGGCTGTACACTGAAGCTTTCTTT.